These 11 T cell receptor beta chains came from one sample sequenced in a study of blood T cells in healthy people across ages. Together with a sample-barcoded 5' primer, a J-beta primer mix was included in a second PCR lasting about 7 to 11 cycles. TCRdb recomputed calls from the 5' RACE reads with MiXCR, one row per CDR3 protein. The data hold 850,000 to 1,000,000 distinct CDR3 sequences, with about 48% observed a single time. The sequencing sample was made of blood. The receptor source for this set is a young man in good health.

This clonotype was counted a few times. The V gene is TRBV7-2, the J gene TRBJ1-5, with D maybe TRBD1 (6 bases). Trimming removed 5 bases at V and 5 bases at J, with 13 bases between. The CDR3 totals 14 residues. The germline V gene encodes CDR1 SGHTA and CDR2 FQGNSA. In nucleotides, the CDR3 is TGTGCCAGCAGCCTAACAGGGACTGATCAGCCCCAGCATTTT. It specifies CASSLTGTDQPQHF.

The V call is TRBV5-6, the J call TRBJ2-7; D ambiguous. The CDR3 is 13 amino acids. Germline CDR1 and CDR2: SGHDT and YYEEEE. V was pared by 3 bases and J by 4 bases, with 11 bases between. In DNA form, the CDR3 reads TGTGCCAGCAGCTCCATCGACAAGTACGAGCAGTACTTC. It yields the protein CASSSIDKYEQYF.

Only a few counts were recorded for this clonotype. The CDR3 region has the DNA TGTGCCAGCACGCTAACATCGGGGGGCTCCTACGAGCAGTACTTC. It codes for CASTLTSGGSYEQYF. The V call is TRBV6-1, the J call TRBJ2-7; TRBD2 aligns across 7 bases. J was trimmed by 0 bases and V by 7 bases; bases with no gene match: 9. This CDR3 comprises 15 residues. Germline CDR1 MNHNS, CDR2 SASEGT.

The chain carries TRBV30 and TRBJ2-1; 9 bases agree with TRBD2. The CDR3 is made up of 13 amino acids. V gave up 4 bases and J gave up 10 bases; unmatched junction bases: 8. Per germline, CDR1 GTSNPN and CDR2 SVGIG (reference sequence). Here the CDR3 reads CAWTRTSVSEQFF. The CDR3 DNA reads TGTGCCTGGACTCGGACTAGCGTATCGGAGCAGTTCTTC.

This chain connects TRBV29-1 to TRBJ2-5, with 7 bases lining up with TRBD1. Matching the DNA end better, TRBJ2-7 makes the J call doubtful. CDR1 and CDR2 (germline): SQVTM, ANQGSEA. This CDR3 spans 13 amino acids. The CDR3 DNA reads TGCAGCGTTGAGAGGGGGCGAACAAACGAGCAGTACTTC. Amino acids: CSVERGRTNEQYF.

The chain joins TRBV12-3 or TRBV12-4 to TRBJ2-3; D is ambiguous. The CDR3 is 16 amino acids. The V end lost 5 bases, the J end lost 4 bases, and 19 bases lay between the germline ends. CDR3 region: CASSLVFVENSDTQYF. The CDR3 DNA follows: TGTGCCAGCAGTCTCGTCTTTGTGGAAAACTCAGATACGCAGTATTTT.

The chain employs TRBV7-2 and TRBJ2-7; D ambiguous. This CDR3 is 14 amino acids long. Germline assignment: CDR1 SGHTA and CDR2 FQGNSA. Trimming removed 0 bases at V and 0 bases at J, with 6 bases between. CDR3 region: CASSLAVDSYEQYF. The CDR3 DNA reads TGTGCCAGCAGCTTAGCCGTCGACTCCTACGAGCAGTACTTC.

In its sample, this clonotype was seen many times. V usage is TRBV29-1 and J usage is TRBJ2-1, with 9 bases matching TRBD1. Germline CDR1 is SQVTM and CDR2 is ANQGSEA. Losses at the gene ends were 6 bases for V and 8 bases for J; bases not matched to a gene: 14. This CDR3 is 15 amino acids long. The chain's CDR3 is CSVRQTGTGIYEQFF. CDR3 in DNA: TGCAGCGTGCGGCAGACCGGGACAGGGATCTATGAGCAGTTCTTC.

This chain links TRBV4-1 with TRBJ2-5; D is possibly TRBD1 (6 bases). Germline CDR1 is MGHRA and CDR2 is YSYEKL. CDR3 length: 13 residues. V lost 6 bases, J lost 3 bases, and 11 bases lay in between. CDR3 sequence: CASSGAGEETQYF. As DNA, the CDR3 is TGCGCCAGCAGTGGGGCAGGGGAAGAGACCCAGTACTTC.

The chain carries TRBV6-1 and TRBJ2-1, with D tentatively TRBD1 (8 bases). The CDR3 is 17 amino acids. V was pared by 7 bases and J by 2 bases, with 21 bases between. Germline V gene sequence: CDR1 MNHNS, CDR2 SASEGT. The CDR3 coding sequence is TGTGCCAGCACCGATAACGGGGGGACAGGCCCCTACAATGAGCAGTTCTTC. This gives the protein CASTDNGGTGPYNEQFF.

The chain has TRBV29-1 and TRBJ2-1; 10 bases fit TRBD2. Trimming cost V 4 bases and J 8 bases; bases outside gene matches: 5. CDR3 length: 13 amino acids. CDR1 and CDR2 (germline): SQVTM, ANQGSEA. The chain's CDR3 is CSVGTSGVDEQFF. CDR3 bases: TGCAGCGTTGGAACTAGCGGGGTCGATGAGCAGTTCTTC.